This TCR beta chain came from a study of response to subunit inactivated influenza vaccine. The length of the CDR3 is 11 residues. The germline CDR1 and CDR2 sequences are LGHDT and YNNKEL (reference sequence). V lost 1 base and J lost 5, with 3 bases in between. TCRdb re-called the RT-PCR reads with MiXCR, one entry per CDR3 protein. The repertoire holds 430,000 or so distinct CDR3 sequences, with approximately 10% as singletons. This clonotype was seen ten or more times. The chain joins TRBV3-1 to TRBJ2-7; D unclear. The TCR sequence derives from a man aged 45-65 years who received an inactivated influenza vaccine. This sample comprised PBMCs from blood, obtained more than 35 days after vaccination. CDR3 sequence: CASSQVDEQYF. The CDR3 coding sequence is TGTGCCAGCAGCCAAGTGGACGAGCAGTACTTC.